These T cell receptor beta chains were read from a single sample in a study of shared clonotypes between healthy human individuals. Only in-frame clones appear in the TCRdb table, and some are missing; sequencing was by immunoSEQ multiplex PCR. Of 800,000 to 1,200,000 clones in the sample, around 82% were seen once. Material: memory CD4+ T cells from PBMCs. These receptors were obtained from a man between 18 and 29 years old in good health. Some clones in this sample may be carry-over from other donors' samples. CDR3s include the opening cysteine and the closing phenylalanine or tryptophan. Each record gives: V gene, D gene, clone size, J gene, CDR3 protein, CDR3 DNA. A D gene is named only where the DNA matches it firmly. Clone size appears in some rows only: once, few, many, or a class for an expanded clone.

V: TRBV15
D: TRBD1
size: .
J: TRBJ1-3
CDR3: CATTRQGAGNTIYF
DNA: TGTGCCACAACCCGACAGGGGGCTGGAAACACCATATATTTT

V: TRBV6-5
D: TRBD1
size: .
J: TRBJ2-5
CDR3: CASTSQGTVETQYF
DNA: TGTGCCAGCACGTCCCAAGGGACAGTAGAGACCCAGTACTTC

V: TRBV18
D: TRBD1
size: few
J: TRBJ1-1
CDR3: CASSRTGKSPEAFF
DNA: TGTGCCAGCTCACGGACAGGGAAGTCGCCTGAAGCTTTCTTT

V: TRBV7-8
D: .
size: few
J: TRBJ1-1
CDR3: CASSLVGGNTEAFF
DNA: TGTGCCAGCAGCTTAGTGGGTGGGAACACTGAAGCTTTCTTT

V: TRBV11-1
D: TRBD2
size: .
J: TRBJ2-5
CDR3: CASRKGLAIKETQYF
DNA: TGTGCCAGCAGGAAAGGACTAGCGATCAAAGAGACCCAGTACTTC

V: TRBV7-3
D: .
size: once
J: TRBJ2-1
CDR3: CASSLMALAGVNEQFF
DNA: TGTGCCAGCAGCTTAATGGCCCTCGCAGGGGTAAATGAGCAGTTCTTC

V: TRBV5-4
D: TRBD2
size: .
J: TRBJ2-3
CDR3: CASSLWTSGSTDTQYF
DNA: TGTGCCAGCAGCTTGTGGACTAGCGGGAGCACAGATACGCAGTATTTT

V: TRBV6-6
D: .
size: .
J: TRBJ1-4
CDR3: CASQTGANEKLFF
DNA: TGTGCCAGCCAAACGGGGGCTAATGAAAAACTGTTTTTT

V: TRBV28
D: .
size: .
J: TRBJ2-7
CDR3: CASSYRVTYEQYF
DNA: TGTGCCAGCAGTTACAGGGTAACCTACGAGCAGTACTTC

V: TRBV4-2
D: TRBD2
size: .
J: TRBJ2-1
CDR3: CASSTRPSGTDEQFF
DNA: TGTGCCAGCAGCACCCGCCCTAGCGGGACAGATGAGCAGTTCTTC

V: TRBV28
D: .
size: .
J: TRBJ1-2
CDR3: CASSFGGASGYTF
DNA: TGTGCCAGCAGTTTCGGTGGGGCGTCGGGCTACACCTTC

V: TRBV5-4
D: TRBD1
size: .
J: TRBJ2-2
CDR3: CASSRTGENTGELFF
DNA: TGTGCCAGCAGCCGGACAGGGGAGAACACCGGGGAGCTGTTTTTT

V: TRBV28
D: TRBD1
size: .
J: TRBJ2-3
CDR3: CASSGQGGTDTQYF
DNA: TGTGCCAGCAGTGGACAGGGAGGCACAGATACGCAGTATTTT

V: TRBV5-1
D: TRBD1
size: .
J: TRBJ2-5
CDR3: CASSLGFRGHETQYF
DNA: TGCGCCAGCAGCCTTGGTTTCAGGGGGCATGAGACCCAGTACTTC

V: TRBV5-1
D: .
size: .
J: TRBJ1-1
CDR3: CASSRSQFGGDTEAFF
DNA: TGCGCCAGCAGCCGTTCCCAATTTGGGGGGGACACTGAAGCTTTCTTT

V: TRBV5-1
D: .
size: .
J: TRBJ2-2
CDR3: CASSNQGVTGELFF
DNA: TGCGCCAGCAGCAACCAAGGGGTAACCGGGGAGCTGTTTTTT

V: TRBV5-1
D: TRBD2
size: .
J: TRBJ2-3
CDR3: CASSLILAGAPDTQYF
DNA: TGCGCCAGCAGCTTGATCCTAGCGGGAGCGCCAGATACGCAGTATTTT

V: TRBV2
D: .
size: .
J: TRBJ2-3
CDR3: CASRGDTDTQYF
DNA: TGTGCCAGCAGGGGGGACACAGATACGCAGTATTTT

V: TRBV28
D: TRBD1
size: .
J: TRBJ2-5
CDR3: CASSLPRTGGGETQYF
DNA: TGTGCCAGCAGTTTACCCAGGACAGGGGGAGGAGAGACCCAGTACTTC

V: TRBV5-1
D: TRBD2
size: .
J: TRBJ2-7
CDR3: CASSLTSGPYEQYF
DNA: TGCGCCAGCAGCTTAACTAGCGGACCCTACGAGCAGTACTTC

V: TRBV2
D: TRBD1
size: once
J: TRBJ1-5
CDR3: CASSEAGQGDQPQHF
DNA: TGTGCCAGCAGTGAAGCTGGTCAGGGGGATCAGCCCCAGCATTTT

V: TRBV6-1
D: TRBD1
size: .
J: TRBJ2-7
CDR3: CAIQGGLLYEQYF
DNA: TGTGCCATACAGGGGGGACTGCTATACGAGCAGTACTTC

V: TRBV4-1
D: .
size: .
J: TRBJ1-5
CDR3: CASSQSLTPRVVTQHF
DNA: TGCGCCAGCAGCCAGAGTTTAACGCCAAGGGTGGTGACCCAGCATTTT

V: TRBV2
D: .
size: .
J: TRBJ2-1
CDR3: CASTKLDEQFF
DNA: TGTGCCAGCACTAAACTAGATGAGCAGTTCTTC

V: TRBV19
D: .
size: .
J: TRBJ1-2
CDR3: CASSIPPGGYTF
DNA: TGTGCCAGTAGTATCCCCCCAGGAGGCTACACCTTC

V: TRBV28
D: .
size: .
J: TRBJ1-3
CDR3: CASSNGQGRGNTIYF
DNA: TGTGCCAGCAGTAACGGTCAGGGGCGAGGAAACACCATATATTTT

V: TRBV5-1
D: .
size: .
J: TRBJ2-2
CDR3: CASSQGSAGELFF
DNA: TGCGCCAGCAGCCAGGGGTCCGCCGGGGAGCTGTTTTTT

V: TRBV2
D: .
size: .
J: TRBJ1-2
CDR3: CASSPRQDYGYTF
DNA: TGTGCCAGCAGTCCTAGACAGGACTATGGCTACACCTTC